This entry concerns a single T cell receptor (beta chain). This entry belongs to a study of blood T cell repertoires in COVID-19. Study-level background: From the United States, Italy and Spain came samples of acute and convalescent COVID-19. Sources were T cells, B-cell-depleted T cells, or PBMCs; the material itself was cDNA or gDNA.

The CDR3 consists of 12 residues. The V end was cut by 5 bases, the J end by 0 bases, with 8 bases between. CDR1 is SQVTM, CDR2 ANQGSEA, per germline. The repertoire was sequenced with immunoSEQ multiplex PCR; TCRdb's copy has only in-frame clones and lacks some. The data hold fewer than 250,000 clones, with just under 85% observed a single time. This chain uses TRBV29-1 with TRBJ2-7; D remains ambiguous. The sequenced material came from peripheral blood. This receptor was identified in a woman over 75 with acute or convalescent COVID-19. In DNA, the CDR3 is TGCAGCGTTTTGGGCCCCTCCTACGAGCAGTACTTC. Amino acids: CSVLGPSYEQYF.